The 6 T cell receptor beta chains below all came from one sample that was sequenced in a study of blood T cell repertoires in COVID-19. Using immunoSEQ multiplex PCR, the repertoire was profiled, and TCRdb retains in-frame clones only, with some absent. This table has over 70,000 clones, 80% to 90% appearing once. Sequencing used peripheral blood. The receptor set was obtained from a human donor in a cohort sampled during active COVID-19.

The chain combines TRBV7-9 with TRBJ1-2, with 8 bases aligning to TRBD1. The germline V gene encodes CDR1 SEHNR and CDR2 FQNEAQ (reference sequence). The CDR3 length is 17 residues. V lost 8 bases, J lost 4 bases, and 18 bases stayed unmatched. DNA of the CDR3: TGTGCCAGCCGCTCCGGGGCAGGGGGCGAAAATGGCTATGGCTACACCTTC. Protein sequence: CASRSGAGGENGYGYTF. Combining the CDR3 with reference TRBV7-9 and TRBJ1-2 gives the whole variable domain DTGVSQNPRHKITKRGQNVTFRCDPISEHNRLYWYRQTLGQGPEFLTYFQNEAQLEKSRLLSDRFSAERPKGSFSTLEIQRTEQGDSAMYLCASRSGAGGENGYGYTFGSGTRLTVV.

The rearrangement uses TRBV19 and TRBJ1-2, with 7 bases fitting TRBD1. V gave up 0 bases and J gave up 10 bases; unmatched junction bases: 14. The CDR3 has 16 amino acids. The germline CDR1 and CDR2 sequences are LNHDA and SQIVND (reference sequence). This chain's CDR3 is CASSIDLRGGGSDYTF. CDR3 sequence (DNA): TGTGCCAGTAGTATAGATCTAAGAGGGGGCGGCAGTGACTACACCTTC.

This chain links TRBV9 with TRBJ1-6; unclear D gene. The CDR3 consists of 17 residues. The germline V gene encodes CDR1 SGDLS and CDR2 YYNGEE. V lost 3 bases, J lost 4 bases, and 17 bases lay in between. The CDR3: CASSDRTVPAYNSPLHF. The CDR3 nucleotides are TGTGCCAGCAGCGACCGGACTGTCCCGGCATATAATTCACCCCTCCACTTT.

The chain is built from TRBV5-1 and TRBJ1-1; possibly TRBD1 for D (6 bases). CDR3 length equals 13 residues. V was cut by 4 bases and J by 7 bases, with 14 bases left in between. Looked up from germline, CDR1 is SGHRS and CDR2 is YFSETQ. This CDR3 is CASSQTDRGEAFF. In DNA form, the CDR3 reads TGCGCCAGCAGCCAAACGGACAGAGGTGAAGCTTTCTTT.

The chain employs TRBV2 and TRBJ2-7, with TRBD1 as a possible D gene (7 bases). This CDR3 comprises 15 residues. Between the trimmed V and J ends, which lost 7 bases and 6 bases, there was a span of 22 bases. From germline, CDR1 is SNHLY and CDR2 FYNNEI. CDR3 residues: CASTFIAGQRGEQYF. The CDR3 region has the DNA TGTGCCAGCACCTTCATCGCGGGACAGCGAGGCGAGCAGTACTTC.

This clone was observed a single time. CDR3 bases: TGTGCCAGCAGCTTATCAGGCATTAACTATGGCTACACCTTC. It is translated as CASSLSGINYGYTF. The V call is TRBV11-3, the J call TRBJ1-2; no reliable D call. Per the germline V gene, CDR1 is SGHNT and CDR2 is YENEEA. The CDR3 loop spans 14 amino acids. V was clipped by 2 bases and J by 1 base, with 8 bases between them. Based on the CDR3 plus reference TRBV11-3 and TRBJ1-2, the full variable domain is EAGVVQSPRYKIIEKKQPVAFWCNPISGHNTLYWYLQNLGQGPELLIRYENEEAVDDSQLPKDRFSAERLKGVDSTLKIQPAELGDSAVYLCASSLSGINYGYTFGSGTRLTVV.